This T cell receptor (beta chain) stems from a study of CXCR3-negative and CXCR3-positive naive CD8 T cells. The CDR3 extends over 17 amino acids. Germline assignment: CDR1 MGHDK and CDR2 SYGVNS. Regarding this clonotype: Its antigen is not known.

General observations from the study: Comparison of naive CXCR3-negative and CXCR3-positive cells revealed similar TRBV-TRBJ usage, while memory cells differed. Diversity proved comparably high across both naive subsets and much lower in memory CD8+ cells. The study found more hydrophobic TRB CDR3s in CXCR3-positive naive cells than in CXCR3-negative naive cells.

UMI labels and 5' RACE were used to prepare the TRB cDNA libraries. TCRdb reworked the 5' RACE reads into one entry per CDR3 protein, no DNA. The sample's table shows under 70,000 distinct CDR3 sequences. Sorts performed in triplicate captured 300,000 to 350,000 cells each from every CD8+ T cell subset. CD45RO-CCR7+CD27+CD95- defined naive CD8+ T cells. V usage is TRBV25-1 and J usage is TRBJ2-2; the D gene TCRdb calls, TRBD1, cannot be checked with no DNA. Sequencing was done on a sample of naive CXCR3+ CD8+ T cells from blood. The subset was: CD45RO-CCR7+CD27+CD95- naive CD8+ T cells expressing CXCR3 (TNR3+). The TCR sequence derives from a human donor in good health. Some clones in this sample may be carry-over from other donors' samples. CDR3 sequence: CASSENLLTGDTGELFF.